This note documents a single TCR beta chain sequence. Its antigen is still unknown. This record belongs to a study of shared clonotypes between healthy human individuals. General study points: Rarefaction indicated that sorted-subset sequencing remained incomplete although depth was large.

TCRdb's copy holds only in-frame clones and misses some; the assay was immunoSEQ multiplex PCR. The sample consists of 330,000 or so clones, more than 60% of them appearing once. This CDR3 contains 15 residues. Germline assignment: CDR1 SGHKS and CDR2 YYEKEE (reference sequence). Trimming took off 2 bases at V and 8 bases at J, with 16 bases between the two ends. The sequenced sample consisted of memory CD4+ T cells sorted from blood. Sample subset: CD45RA-negative fraction. The rearrangement uses TRBV5-5 and TRBJ1-4; D gene uncertain. The receptor comes from a man under 40 in good health. CDR3 sequence reads: CASSFSSGINEKLFF. CDR3 nucleotides: TGTGCCAGCAGCTTTTCGTCCGGGATTAACGAAAAACTGTTTTTT.